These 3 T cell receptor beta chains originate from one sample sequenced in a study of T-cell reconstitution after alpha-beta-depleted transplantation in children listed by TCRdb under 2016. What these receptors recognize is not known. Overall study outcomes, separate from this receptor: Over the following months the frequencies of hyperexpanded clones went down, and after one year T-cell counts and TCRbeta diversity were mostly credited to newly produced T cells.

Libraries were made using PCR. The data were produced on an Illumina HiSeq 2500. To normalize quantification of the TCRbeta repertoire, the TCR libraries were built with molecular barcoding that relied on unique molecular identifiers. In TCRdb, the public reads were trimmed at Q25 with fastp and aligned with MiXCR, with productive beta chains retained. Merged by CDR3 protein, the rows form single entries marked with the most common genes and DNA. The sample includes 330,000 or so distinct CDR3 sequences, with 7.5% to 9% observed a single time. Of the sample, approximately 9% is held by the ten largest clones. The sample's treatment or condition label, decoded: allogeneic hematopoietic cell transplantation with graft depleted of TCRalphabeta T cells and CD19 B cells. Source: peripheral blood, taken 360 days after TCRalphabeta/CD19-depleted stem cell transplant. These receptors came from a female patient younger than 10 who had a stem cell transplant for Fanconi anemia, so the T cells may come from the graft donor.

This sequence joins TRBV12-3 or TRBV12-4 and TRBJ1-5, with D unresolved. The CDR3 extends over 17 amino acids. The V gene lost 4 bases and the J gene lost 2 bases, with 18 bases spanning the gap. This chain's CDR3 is CASSYRSPTLGNQPQHF. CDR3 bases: TGTGCCAGCAGTTATCGTAGCCCGACGCTCGGCAATCAGCCCCAGCATTTT.

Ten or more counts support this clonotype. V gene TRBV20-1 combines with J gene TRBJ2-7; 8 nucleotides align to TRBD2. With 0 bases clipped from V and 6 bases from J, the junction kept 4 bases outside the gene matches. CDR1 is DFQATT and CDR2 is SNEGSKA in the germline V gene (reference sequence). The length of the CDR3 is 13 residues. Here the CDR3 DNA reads TGCAGTGCTAGAGAGGGGACTAGTTCCGAGCAGTACTTC. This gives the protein CSAREGTSSEQYF.

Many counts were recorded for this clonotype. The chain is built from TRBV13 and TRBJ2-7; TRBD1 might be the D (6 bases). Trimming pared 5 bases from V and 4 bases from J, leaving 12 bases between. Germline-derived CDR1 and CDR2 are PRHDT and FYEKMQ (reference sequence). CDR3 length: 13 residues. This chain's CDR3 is CASSLGQTYEQYV. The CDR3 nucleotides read TGTGCCAGCAGCCTCGGACAGACTTACGAGCAGTACGTC.